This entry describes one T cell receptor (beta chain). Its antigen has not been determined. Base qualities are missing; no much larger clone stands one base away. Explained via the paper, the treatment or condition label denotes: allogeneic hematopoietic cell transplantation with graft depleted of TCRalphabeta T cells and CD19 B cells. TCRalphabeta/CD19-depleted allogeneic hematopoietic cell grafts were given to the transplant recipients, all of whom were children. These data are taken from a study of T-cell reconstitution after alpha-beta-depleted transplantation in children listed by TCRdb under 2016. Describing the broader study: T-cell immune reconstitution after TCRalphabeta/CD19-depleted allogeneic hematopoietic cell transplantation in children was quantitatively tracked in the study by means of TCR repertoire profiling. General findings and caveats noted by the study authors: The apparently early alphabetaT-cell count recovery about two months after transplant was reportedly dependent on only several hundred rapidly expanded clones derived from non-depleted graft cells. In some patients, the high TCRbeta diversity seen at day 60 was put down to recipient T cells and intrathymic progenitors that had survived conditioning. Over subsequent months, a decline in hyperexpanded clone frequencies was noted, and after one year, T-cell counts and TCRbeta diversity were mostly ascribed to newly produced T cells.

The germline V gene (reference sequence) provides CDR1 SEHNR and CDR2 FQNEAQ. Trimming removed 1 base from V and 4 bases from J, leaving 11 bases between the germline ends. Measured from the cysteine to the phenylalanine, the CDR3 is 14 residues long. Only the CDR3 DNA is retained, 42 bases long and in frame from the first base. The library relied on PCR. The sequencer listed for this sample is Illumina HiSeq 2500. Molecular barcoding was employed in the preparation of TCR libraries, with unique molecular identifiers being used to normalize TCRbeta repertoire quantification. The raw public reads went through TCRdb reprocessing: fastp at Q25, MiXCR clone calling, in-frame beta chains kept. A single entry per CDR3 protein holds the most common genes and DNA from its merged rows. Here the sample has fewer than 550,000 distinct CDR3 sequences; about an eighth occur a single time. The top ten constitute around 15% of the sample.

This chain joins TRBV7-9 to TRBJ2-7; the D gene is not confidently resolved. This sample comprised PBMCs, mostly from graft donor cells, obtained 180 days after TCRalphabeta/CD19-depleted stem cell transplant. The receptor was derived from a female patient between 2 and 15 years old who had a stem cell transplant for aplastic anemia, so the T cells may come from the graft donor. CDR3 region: CASSLDGTTYEQYF. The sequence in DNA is TGTGCCAGCAGCTTAGATGGCACTACATACGAGCAGTACTTC. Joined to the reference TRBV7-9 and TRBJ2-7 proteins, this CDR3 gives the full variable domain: DTGVSQNPRHKITKRGQNVTFRCDPISEHNRLYWYRQTLGQGPEFLTYFQNEAQLEKSRLLSDRFSAERPKGSFSTLEIQRTEQGDSAMYLCASSLDGTTYEQYFGPGTRLTVT.